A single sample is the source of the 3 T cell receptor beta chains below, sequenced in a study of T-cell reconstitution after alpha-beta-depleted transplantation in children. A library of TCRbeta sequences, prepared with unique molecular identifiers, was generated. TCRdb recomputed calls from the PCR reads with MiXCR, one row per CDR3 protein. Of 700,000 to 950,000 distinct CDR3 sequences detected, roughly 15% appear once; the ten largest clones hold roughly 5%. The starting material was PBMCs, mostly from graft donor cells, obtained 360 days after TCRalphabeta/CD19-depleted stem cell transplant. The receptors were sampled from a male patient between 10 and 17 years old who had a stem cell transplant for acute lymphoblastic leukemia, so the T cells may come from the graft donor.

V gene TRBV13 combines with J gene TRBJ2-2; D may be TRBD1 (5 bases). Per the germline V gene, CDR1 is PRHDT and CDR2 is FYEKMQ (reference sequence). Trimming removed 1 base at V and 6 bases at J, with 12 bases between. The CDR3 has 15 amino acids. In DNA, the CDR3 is TGTGCCAGCAGCTTAGTCGGCTGGGGCGCCGGGGAGCTGTTTTTT. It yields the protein CASSLVGWGAGELFF.

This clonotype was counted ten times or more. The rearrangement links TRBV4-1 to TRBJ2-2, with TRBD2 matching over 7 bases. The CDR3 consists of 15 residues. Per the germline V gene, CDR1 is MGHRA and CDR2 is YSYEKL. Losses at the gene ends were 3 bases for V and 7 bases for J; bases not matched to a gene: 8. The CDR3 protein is CASSQTLGRGGELFF. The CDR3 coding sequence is TGCGCCAGCAGCCAGACACTAGGGAGGGGCGGGGAGCTGTTTTTT.

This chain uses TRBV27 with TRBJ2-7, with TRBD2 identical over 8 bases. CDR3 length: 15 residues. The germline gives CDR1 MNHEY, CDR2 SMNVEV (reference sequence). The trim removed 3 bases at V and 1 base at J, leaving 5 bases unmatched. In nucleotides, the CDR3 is TGTGCCAGCAGTTTTAGCGGGATTAATTCCTACGAGCAGTACTTC. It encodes CASSFSGINSYEQYF.